This T cell receptor beta chain emerged from a study of T cell responses to AZD1222 COVID-19 vaccine. Generated by immunoSEQ multiplex PCR, the TCRdb table keeps only in-frame clones and is missing some. This sample has some 90,000 clones; 85% to 90% occur once, and the top ten carry approximately 5.2%. About this clone itself: What it recognizes is unknown.

The length of the CDR3 is 14 residues. Germline V lookup: CDR1 KGHSH, CDR2 LQKENI. The V end lost 2 bases, the J end lost 0 bases, and 5 bases lay between the germline ends. Findings of the study overall: White British ancestry dominated among donors, who included more females, and clonal diversity was possibly underestimated.

Second-dose intervals near 4 or 12 weeks were combined. The material was peripheral blood, obtained 28 days after the second AZD1222 dose. The TCR comes from an adult who received the AZD1222 COVID-19 vaccine. V is TRBV18 and J is TRBJ1-3; D unresolved. CDR3 in DNA: TGTGCCAGCTCACCAGGGGTCTCTGGAAACACCATATATTTT. Translated: CASSPGVSGNTIYF. Full variable domain (outside the CDR3, taken from reference TRBV18 and TRBJ1-3): NAGVMQNPRHLVRRRGQEARLRCSPMKGHSHVYWYRQLPEEGLKFMVYLQKENIIDESGMPKERFSAEFPKEGPSILRIQQVVRGDSAAYFCASSPGVSGNTIYFGEGSWLTVV.